This T cell receptor beta chain comes out of a study of STAT5B mutations in CD4+ large granular lymphocyte leukemia. For the study at large: Among healthy donors, a particular HLA allele went with more CDR3 'QG' motifs.

Measured with immunoSEQ multiplex PCR; TCRdb has only the in-frame clones, and not every one. The sample holds about 40,000 clones, less than 85% seen once. For this clone: What it binds is not known.

Whole-study results and caveats: 8/27 top patient clones versus 2/35 control clones were TRBV06-family. Data were not HLA-matched across samples.

With 3 bases clipped from V and 4 bases from J, the junction kept 8 bases outside the gene matches. Germline CDR1 and CDR2: SGDLS and YYNGEE. This CDR3 comprises 16 residues. Sequenced input: CD4+ T cells from blood buffy coats. The TCR sequence derives from a human donor in good health. The rearrangement links TRBV9 to TRBJ1-1; 11 bases fit TRBD1. CDR3 bases: TGTGCCAGCAGCGGGGGACAGGGGGATGGAGTCACTGAAGCTTTCTTT. Amino acid sequence: CASSGGQGDGVTEAFF.